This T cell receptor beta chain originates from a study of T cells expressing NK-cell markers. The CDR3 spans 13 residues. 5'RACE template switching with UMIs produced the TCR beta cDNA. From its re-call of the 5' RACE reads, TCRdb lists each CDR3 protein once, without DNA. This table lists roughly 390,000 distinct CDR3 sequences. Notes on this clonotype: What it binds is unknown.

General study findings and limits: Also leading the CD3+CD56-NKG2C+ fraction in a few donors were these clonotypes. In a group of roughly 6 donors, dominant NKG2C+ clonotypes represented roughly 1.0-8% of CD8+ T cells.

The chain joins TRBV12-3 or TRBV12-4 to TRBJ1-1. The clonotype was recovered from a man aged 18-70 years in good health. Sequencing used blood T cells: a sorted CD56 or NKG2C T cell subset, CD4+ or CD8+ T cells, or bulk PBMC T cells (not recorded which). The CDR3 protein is CASSLATAIEAFF.